This is a list of T cell receptor beta chains from one sample in a study of blood T cell repertoires in COVID-19. Data came from immunoSEQ multiplex PCR; TCRdb stores just in-frame clones and leaves some out. This table holds over 110,000 clones, roughly 84% found once. Specimen: PBMCs or T cells enriched from blood (not recorded which). Source of these receptors: a man aged 45-65 years in a cohort exposed to, infected with or recovered from COVID-19 (not recorded which). The CDR3 runs from the conserved cysteine through the conserved F or W. Each record gives: clone size, D gene, J gene, V gene, CDR3 DNA, CDR3 protein. A D gene is named only where the DNA matches it firmly. A clone size is listed for some rows: how often the clone was seen (once, few, many), or a class if it is expanded.

size: .; D: .; J: TRBJ1-1; V: TRBV3-1/TRBV3-2; DNA: TGTGCCAGCAGGACCAGGGACAAGTATAACACTGAAGCTTTCTTT; CDR3: CASRTRDKYNTEAFF
size: few; D: TRBD1; J: TRBJ1-5; V: TRBV12-3/TRBV12-4; DNA: TGTGCCACCGGGACAGGGGGTCAGCCCCAGCATTTT; CDR3: CATGTGGQPQHF
size: once; D: .; J: TRBJ1-1; V: TRBV10-3; DNA: TGTGCCATCAGTGAGGGGGGGGTAGAGGCTGAAGCTTTCTTT; CDR3: CAISEGGVEAEAFF
size: once; D: .; J: TRBJ2-5; V: TRBV7-9; DNA: TGTGCCAGCAGCTTGCGGGGGCAGGAGACCCAGTACTTC; CDR3: CASSLRGQETQYF
size: few; D: TRBD1; J: TRBJ1-5; V: TRBV19; DNA: TGTGCCAGCAGATTAGAAATCCGGACAGGGGGAAATCAGCCCCAGCATTTT; CDR3: CASRLEIRTGGNQPQHF
size: few; D: TRBD1; J: TRBJ2-2; V: TRBV19; DNA: TGTGCCAGTAGTCGGGACAGGAACACCGGGGAGCTGTTTTTT; CDR3: CASSRDRNTGELFF
size: .; D: .; J: TRBJ1-2; V: TRBV6-1; DNA: TGTGCCAGCAGTGAAATGGAGGCGAACTATGGCTACACCTTC; CDR3: CASSEMEANYGYTF
size: .; D: .; J: TRBJ1-6; V: TRBV10-3; DNA: TGTGCCATCAGTGAGATGGCAGGGGTCCCCTCTAATTCACCCCTCCACTTT; CDR3: CAISEMAGVPSNSPLHF
size: .; D: TRBD1; J: TRBJ1-2; V: TRBV10-3; DNA: TGTGCCATCACAGGGGACAGTAACTATGGCTACACCTTC; CDR3: CAITGDSNYGYTF
size: .; D: TRBD1; J: TRBJ1-1; V: TRBV16; DNA: TGTGCCAGCAGCCGGGACAGGGGTTCTGAAGCTTTCTTT; CDR3: CASSRDRGSEAFF
size: .; D: .; J: TRBJ2-1; V: TRBV27; DNA: TGTGCCACTCAGGTTTGGGGGCCCCATGAGCAGTTCTTC; CDR3: CATQVWGPHEQFF
size: once; D: TRBD1; J: TRBJ1-2; V: TRBV19; DNA: TGTGCCAGTAGGACCGGACAGGGGGACTATGGCTACACCTTC; CDR3: CASRTGQGDYGYTF
size: once; D: TRBD1; J: TRBJ1-2; V: TRBV19; DNA: TGTGCCAGTAGTAGGACAGGGATCCACTATGGCTACACCTTC; CDR3: CASSRTGIHYGYTF
size: .; D: TRBD2; J: TRBJ2-3; V: TRBV6-1; DNA: TGTGCCAGCAGTGAAAGCGGGAGGGCCCCAGATACGCAGTATTTT; CDR3: CASSESGRAPDTQYF
size: few; D: TRBD1; J: TRBJ2-7; V: TRBV27; DNA: TGTGCCAGCAGGCCCAGGGGGATGGGTAGTTGGGAGCAGTACTTC; CDR3: CASRPRGMGSWEQYF
size: .; D: .; J: TRBJ1-2; V: TRBV9; DNA: TGTGCCAGCAGCGTAGGAGCGACAGGCCACTATGGCTACACCTTC; CDR3: CASSVGATGHYGYTF
size: .; D: .; J: TRBJ1-5; V: TRBV27; DNA: TGTGCCAGCAGCCTCACCGGGACAAGACCCCAGCATTTT; CDR3: CASSLTGTRPQHF
size: .; D: .; J: TRBJ2-1; V: TRBV3-1/TRBV3-2; DNA: TGTGCCAGCAGCCAACTCACTTCCTACAATGAGCAGTTCTTC; CDR3: CASSQLTSYNEQFF
size: .; D: TRBD1; J: TRBJ1-6; V: TRBV12-5; DNA: TGTGCTAGTGGTAGCGCCGGACAGGGAAATTCACCCCTCCACTTT; CDR3: CASGSAGQGNSPLHF
size: .; D: TRBD1; J: TRBJ2-2; V: TRBV7-2; DNA: TGTGCCAGCAGCTTAAATAGAGGGGGCCGGGCCGGGGAGCTGTTTTTT; CDR3: CASSLNRGGRAGELFF
size: .; D: TRBD1; J: TRBJ1-5; V: TRBV19; DNA: TGTGCCAGAAAGACAGGGGGCAGCAATCAGCCCCAGCATTTT; CDR3: CARKTGGSNQPQHF
size: .; D: TRBD1; J: TRBJ1-3; V: TRBV7-2; DNA: TGTGCCAGCAGTCACAGGGGGCGGGACACCATATATTTT; CDR3: CASSHRGRDTIYF
size: .; D: .; J: TRBJ1-1; V: TRBV5-5; DNA: TGTGCCAGCAGCTTGCTGGGAGACACTGAAGCTTTCTTT; CDR3: CASSLLGDTEAFF
size: once; D: .; J: TRBJ1-6; V: TRBV9; DNA: TGTGCCAGCAGCGCCCCACTGGAGGAGACGCACTTT; CDR3: CASSAPLEETHF
size: .; D: TRBD1; J: TRBJ1-5; V: TRBV24-1; DNA: TGTGCCACCAGGACAGGGGGCGAATTCAATCAGCCCCAGCATTTT; CDR3: CATRTGGEFNQPQHF
size: .; D: TRBD1; J: TRBJ1-1; V: TRBV29-1; DNA: TGCAGCGTGGGGGACAGGGGGAACACTGAAGCTTTCTTT; CDR3: CSVGDRGNTEAFF
size: once; D: TRBD2; J: TRBJ2-5; V: TRBV19; DNA: TGTGCCAGTAGTACGTCATCGACTAGCGGGAGGGAGACCCAGTACTTC; CDR3: CASSTSSTSGRETQYF
size: .; D: TRBD1; J: TRBJ1-4; V: TRBV16; DNA: TGTGCCAGCAGCCCCGGGACAGGGACTGAAAAACTGTTTTTT; CDR3: CASSPGTGTEKLFF
size: .; D: TRBD1; J: TRBJ2-7; V: TRBV4-3; DNA: TGCGCCAGCAGCCAAGGCCCTGGGACAGGGGGAGCCTACGAGCAGTACTTC; CDR3: CASSQGPGTGGAYEQYF
size: .; D: .; J: TRBJ2-7; V: TRBV19; DNA: TGTGCCAGTAGTCCAACAGTGACCTCCTACGAGCAGTACTTC; CDR3: CASSPTVTSYEQYF
size: .; D: TRBD1; J: TRBJ2-7; V: TRBV23-1; DNA: TGCGCCAGCAGTCGATCGACAGGGGGCTCCTACGAGCAGTACTTC; CDR3: CASSRSTGGSYEQYF
size: .; D: .; J: TRBJ2-2; V: TRBV4-1; DNA: TGCGCCAGCAGCCCGGGACACTCGAACACCGGGGAGCTGTTTTTT; CDR3: CASSPGHSNTGELFF
size: many; D: .; J: TRBJ1-5; V: TRBV7-2; DNA: TGTGCCAGCAGTTCGTATAGCAATCAGCCCCAGCATTTT; CDR3: CASSSYSNQPQHF
size: once; D: .; J: TRBJ2-5; V: TRBV5-4; DNA: TGTGCCAGCAGCTTGAATCCAGCGGAGTACCAAGAGACCCAGTACTTC; CDR3: CASSLNPAEYQETQYF
size: .; D: TRBD1; J: TRBJ2-1; V: TRBV7-9; DNA: TGTGCCAGCAGCCCACACGAGGGGGCGGGCGAGCAGTTCTTC; CDR3: CASSPHEGAGEQFF
size: .; D: TRBD2; J: TRBJ2-5; V: TRBV9; DNA: TGTGCCAGCAGCGAGCGGGGACTAGCGGGAGTTGAGACCCAGTACTTC; CDR3: CASSERGLAGVETQYF
size: .; D: TRBD1; J: TRBJ2-1; V: TRBV27; DNA: TGTGCCAGCAGTAGGGGGCACCCCTCCTACAATGAGCAGTTCTTC; CDR3: CASSRGHPSYNEQFF
size: few; D: TRBD1; J: TRBJ1-1; V: TRBV27; DNA: TGTGCCAGAACAGGGACAGAGAACACTGAAGCTTTCTTT; CDR3: CARTGTENTEAFF
size: .; D: .; J: TRBJ1-2; V: TRBV5-4; DNA: TGTGCCAGCAGCCTCGGGGGGGGCTACACCTTC; CDR3: CASSLGGGYTF
size: .; D: TRBD1; J: TRBJ1-4; V: TRBV4-3; DNA: TGCGCCAGCAGCCGCGGACAGGGTGGTAATGAAAAACTGTTTTTT; CDR3: CASSRGQGGNEKLFF
size: .; D: .; J: TRBJ1-2; V: TRBV18; DNA: TGTGCCAGCTCACCGAACAGGGCGCCCGGGGGCTACACCTTC; CDR3: CASSPNRAPGGYTF
size: few; D: .; J: TRBJ1-2; V: TRBV10-2; DNA: TGCGCCAGCAGTGAGGCCCGGGAATATGGCTACACCTTC; CDR3: CASSEAREYGYTF
size: few; D: .; J: TRBJ1-2; V: TRBV13; DNA: TGTGCCAGCAGCCTCACCCGGGGGGCAGCGGATGGCTACACCTTC; CDR3: CASSLTRGAADGYTF
size: .; D: .; J: TRBJ1-1; V: TRBV30; DNA: TGTGCCTGGACCTGGGGGCAGGGGACTGAAGCTTTCTTT; CDR3: CAWTWGQGTEAFF
size: .; D: TRBD1; J: TRBJ2-7; V: TRBV5-6; DNA: TGTGCCAGCAGCTGGGGACAGGGATCCTACGAGCAGTACTTC; CDR3: CASSWGQGSYEQYF
size: .; D: TRBD2; J: TRBJ2-1; V: TRBV24-1; DNA: TGTGCCACCAGTGACACGACTAGCGGGCTCTACAATGAGCAGTTCTTC; CDR3: CATSDTTSGLYNEQFF
size: .; D: TRBD1; J: TRBJ1-2; V: TRBV6-5; DNA: TGTGCCAGCAGGCCAGGGGGACAGCCTAACTATGGCTACACCTTC; CDR3: CASRPGGQPNYGYTF
size: .; D: TRBD2; J: TRBJ2-5; V: TRBV7-8; DNA: TGTGCCAGCAGCTTACCCTCTGGGACTAGCGGGGGTCAAGAGACCCAGTACTTC; CDR3: CASSLPSGTSGGQETQYF
size: few; D: TRBD1; J: TRBJ1-5; V: TRBV6-5; DNA: TGTGCCAGCAGACAGGGGAATCAGCCCCAGCATTTT; CDR3: CASRQGNQPQHF
size: few; D: TRBD2; J: TRBJ2-1; V: TRBV5-1; DNA: TGCGCCAGCAGCTACCCGGGACTAGCGGGAAGCAACAATGAGCAGTTCTTC; CDR3: CASSYPGLAGSNNEQFF